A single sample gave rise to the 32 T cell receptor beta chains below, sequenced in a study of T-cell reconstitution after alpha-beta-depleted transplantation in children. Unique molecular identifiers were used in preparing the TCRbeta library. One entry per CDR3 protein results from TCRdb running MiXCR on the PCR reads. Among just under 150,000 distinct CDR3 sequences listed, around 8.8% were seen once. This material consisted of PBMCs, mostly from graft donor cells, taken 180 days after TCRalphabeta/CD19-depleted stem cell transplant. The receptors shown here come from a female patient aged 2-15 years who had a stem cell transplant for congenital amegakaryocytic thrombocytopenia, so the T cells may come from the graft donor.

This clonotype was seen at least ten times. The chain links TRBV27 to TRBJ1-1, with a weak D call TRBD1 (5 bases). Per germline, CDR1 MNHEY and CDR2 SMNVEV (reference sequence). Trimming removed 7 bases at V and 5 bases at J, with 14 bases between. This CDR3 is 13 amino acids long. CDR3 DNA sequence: TGTGCCAGCAACCCCCACGGGGCGACTGAAGCTTTCTTT. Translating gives CASNPHGATEAFF.

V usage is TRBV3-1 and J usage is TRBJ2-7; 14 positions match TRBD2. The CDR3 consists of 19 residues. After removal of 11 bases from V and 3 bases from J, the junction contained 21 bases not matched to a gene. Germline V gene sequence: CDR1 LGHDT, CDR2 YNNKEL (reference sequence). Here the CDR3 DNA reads TGTGCCTCCTGCCGGCAGAGGGGACAGGGGACTAGCGGGAGCTACGAGCAGTACTTC. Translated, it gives CASCRQRGQGTSGSYEQYF.

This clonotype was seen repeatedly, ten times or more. CDR3 region: CASSPEVGNTEAFF. CDR3 DNA: TGTGCCAGCAGCCCCGAGGTCGGGAACACTGAAGCTTTCTTT. V and J are TRBV9 and TRBJ1-1; D gene uncertain. The CDR3 runs 14 residues. The germline V and J ends were trimmed by 4 bases and 1 base, with 11 bases remaining between them. Germline-derived CDR1 and CDR2 are SGDLS and YYNGEE.

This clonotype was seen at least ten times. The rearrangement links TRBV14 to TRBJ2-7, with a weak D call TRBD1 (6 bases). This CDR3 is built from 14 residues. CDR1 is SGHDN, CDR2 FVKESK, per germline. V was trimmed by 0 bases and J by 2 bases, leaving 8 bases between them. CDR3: CASSQDDRTYEQYF. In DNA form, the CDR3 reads TGTGCCAGCAGCCAAGATGACAGGACCTACGAGCAGTACTTC.

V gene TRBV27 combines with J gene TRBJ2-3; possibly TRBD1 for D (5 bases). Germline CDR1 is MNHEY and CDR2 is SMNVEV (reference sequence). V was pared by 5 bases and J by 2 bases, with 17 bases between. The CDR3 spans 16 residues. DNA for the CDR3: TGTGCCAGCAGTCCCGTTATAAGACAGTTCACAGATACGCAGTATTTT. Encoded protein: CASSPVIRQFTDTQYF.

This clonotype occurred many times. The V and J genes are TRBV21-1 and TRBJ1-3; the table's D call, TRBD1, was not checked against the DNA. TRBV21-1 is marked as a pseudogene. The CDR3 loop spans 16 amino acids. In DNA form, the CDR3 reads TGTGCCAGCAGCAAACCCCTAACGTCTTGGCTGGACACCATATATTTT. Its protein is CASSKPLTSWLDTIYF.

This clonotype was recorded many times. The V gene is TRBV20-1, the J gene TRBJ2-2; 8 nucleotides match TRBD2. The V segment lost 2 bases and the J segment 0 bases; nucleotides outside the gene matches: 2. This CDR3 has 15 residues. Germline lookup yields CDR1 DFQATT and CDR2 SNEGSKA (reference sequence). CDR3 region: CSARQAGANTGELFF. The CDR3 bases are TGCAGTGCTAGACAAGCGGGGGCGAACACCGGGGAGCTGTTTTTT.

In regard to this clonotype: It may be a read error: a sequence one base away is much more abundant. The CDR3 sequence: CSIENTMVGYGYTF. For the CDR3, the DNA is TGCAGCATTGAAAACACGATGGTGGGGTATGGCTACACCTTC. The rearrangement links TRBV29-1 to TRBJ1-2; D call uncertain. This CDR3 has 14 amino acids. Germline CDR1 and CDR2: SQVTM and ANQGSEA.

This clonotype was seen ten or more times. This chain's CDR3 is CSARDPPWAETQYF. As DNA, the CDR3 is TGCAGTGCTAGAGATCCGCCCTGGGCGGAGACCCAGTACTTC. The genes are TRBV20-1 and TRBJ2-5; D remains ambiguous. CDR1 and CDR2 from the germline V gene are DFQATT and SNEGSKA (reference sequence). This CDR3 has 14 amino acids. V dropped 0 bases and J dropped 5 bases, with 13 bases sitting between them.

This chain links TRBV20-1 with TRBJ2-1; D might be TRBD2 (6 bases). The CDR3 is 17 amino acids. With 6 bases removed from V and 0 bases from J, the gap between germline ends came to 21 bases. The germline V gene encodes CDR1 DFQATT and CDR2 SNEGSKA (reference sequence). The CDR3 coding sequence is TGCAGTGCCCTAGGGGACTTCCAGACCAACTCCTACAATGAGCAGTTCTTC. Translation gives CSALGDFQTNSYNEQFF.

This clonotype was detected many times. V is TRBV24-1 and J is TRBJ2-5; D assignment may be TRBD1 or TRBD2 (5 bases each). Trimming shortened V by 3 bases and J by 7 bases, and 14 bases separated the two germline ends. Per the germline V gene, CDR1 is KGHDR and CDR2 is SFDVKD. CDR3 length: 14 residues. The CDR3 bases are TGTGCCACCAGTGATCAAGGGACGGCCAGGACCCAGTACTTC. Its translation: CATSDQGTARTQYF.

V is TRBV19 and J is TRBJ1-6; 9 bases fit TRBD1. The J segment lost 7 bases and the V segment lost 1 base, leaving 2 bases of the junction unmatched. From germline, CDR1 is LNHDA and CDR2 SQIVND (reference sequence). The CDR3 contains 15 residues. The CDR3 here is CASSIATGGNSPLHF. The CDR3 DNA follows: TGTGCCAGTAGTATAGCGACAGGGGGAAATTCACCCCTCCACTTT.

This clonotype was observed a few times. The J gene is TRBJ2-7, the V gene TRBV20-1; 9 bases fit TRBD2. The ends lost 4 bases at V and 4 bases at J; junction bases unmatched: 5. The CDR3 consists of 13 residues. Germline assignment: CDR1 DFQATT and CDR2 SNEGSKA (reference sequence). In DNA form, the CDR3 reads TGCAGTGCTATGGAGCGGGAGGCTTACGAGCAGTACTTC. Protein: CSAMEREAYEQYF.

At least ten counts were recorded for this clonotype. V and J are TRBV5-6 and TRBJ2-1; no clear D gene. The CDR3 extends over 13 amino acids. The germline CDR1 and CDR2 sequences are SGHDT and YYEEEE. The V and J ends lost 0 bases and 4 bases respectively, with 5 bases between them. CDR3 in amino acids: CASSLGQYNEQFF. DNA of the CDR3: TGTGCCAGCAGCTTGGGCCAGTACAATGAGCAGTTCTTC.

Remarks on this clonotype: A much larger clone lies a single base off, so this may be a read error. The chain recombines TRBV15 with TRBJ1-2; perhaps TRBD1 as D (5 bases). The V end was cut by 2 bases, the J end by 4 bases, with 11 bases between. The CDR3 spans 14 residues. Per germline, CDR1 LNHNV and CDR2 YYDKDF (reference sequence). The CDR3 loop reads CATSRYVTAYGYTF. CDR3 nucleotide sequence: TGTGCCACCAGCAGATATGTGACAGCCTATGGCTACACCTTC.

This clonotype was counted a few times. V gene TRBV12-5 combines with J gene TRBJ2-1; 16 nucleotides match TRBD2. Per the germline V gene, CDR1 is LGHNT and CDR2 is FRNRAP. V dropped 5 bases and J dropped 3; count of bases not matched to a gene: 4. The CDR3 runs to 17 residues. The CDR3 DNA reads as TGTGCTAGTGGTAAGGGACTAGCGGGAGGGAACTACAATGAGCAGTTCTTC. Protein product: CASGKGLAGGNYNEQFF.

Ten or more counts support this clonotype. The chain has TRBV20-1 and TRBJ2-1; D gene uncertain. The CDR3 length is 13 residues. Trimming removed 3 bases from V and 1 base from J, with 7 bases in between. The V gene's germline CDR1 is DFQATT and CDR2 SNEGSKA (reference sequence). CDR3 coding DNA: TGCAGTGCTAGGTGGACGTCCTACAATGAGCAGTTCTTC. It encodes CSARWTSYNEQFF.

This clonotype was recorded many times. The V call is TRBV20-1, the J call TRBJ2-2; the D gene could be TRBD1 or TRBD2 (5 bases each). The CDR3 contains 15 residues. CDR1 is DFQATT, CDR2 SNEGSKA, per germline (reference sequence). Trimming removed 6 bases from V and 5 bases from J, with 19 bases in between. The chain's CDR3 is CSANHVWDGTGELFF. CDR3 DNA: TGCAGTGCAAACCATGTTTGGGACGGAACCGGGGAGCTGTTTTTT.

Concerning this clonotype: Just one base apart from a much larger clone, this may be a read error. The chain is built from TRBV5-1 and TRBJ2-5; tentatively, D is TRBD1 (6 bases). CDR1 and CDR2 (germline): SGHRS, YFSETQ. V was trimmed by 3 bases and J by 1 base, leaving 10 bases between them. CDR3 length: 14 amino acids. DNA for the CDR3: TGCGCCAGCAGCTATCGACAGGCCCAAGAGACCCAGTACTTC. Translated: CASSYRQAQETQYF.

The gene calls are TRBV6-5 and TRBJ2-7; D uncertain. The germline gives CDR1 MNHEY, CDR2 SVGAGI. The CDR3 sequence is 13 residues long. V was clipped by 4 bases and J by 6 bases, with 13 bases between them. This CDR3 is CASSSAAHGEQYF. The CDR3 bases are TGTGCCAGCAGTTCCGCTGCACACGGCGAGCAGTACTTC.

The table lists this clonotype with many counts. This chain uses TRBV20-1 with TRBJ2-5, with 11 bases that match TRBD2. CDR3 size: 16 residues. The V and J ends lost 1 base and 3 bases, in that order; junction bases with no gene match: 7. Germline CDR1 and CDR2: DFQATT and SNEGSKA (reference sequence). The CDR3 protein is CSARVPLGLAEETQYF. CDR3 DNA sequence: TGCAGTGCTAGAGTCCCCTTGGGACTAGCGGAAGAGACCCAGTACTTC.

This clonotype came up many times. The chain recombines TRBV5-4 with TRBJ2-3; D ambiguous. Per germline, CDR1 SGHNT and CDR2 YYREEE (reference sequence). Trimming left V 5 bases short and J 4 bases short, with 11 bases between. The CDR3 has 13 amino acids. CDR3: CASRASAADTQYF. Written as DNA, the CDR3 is TGTGCCAGCAGAGCCTCTGCCGCAGATACGCAGTATTTT.

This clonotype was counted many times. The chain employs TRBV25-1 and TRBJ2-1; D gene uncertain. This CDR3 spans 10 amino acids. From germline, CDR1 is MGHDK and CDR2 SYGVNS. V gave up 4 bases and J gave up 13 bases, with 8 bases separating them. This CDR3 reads CASSGSEQFF. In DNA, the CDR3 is TGTGCCAGCAGTGGATCTGAACAGTTCTTC.

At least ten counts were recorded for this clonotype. CDR3 sequence (DNA): TGCGCCAGCAGCTTGGATCATCAGGGGAACACTGAAGCTTTCTTT. As protein: CASSLDHQGNTEAFF. The rearrangement uses TRBV5-1 and TRBJ1-1; D possibly corresponds to TRBD1 (5 bases). This CDR3 is 15 amino acids long. Germline lookup yields CDR1 SGHRS and CDR2 YFSETQ. V was shortened by 0 bases and J by 1 base, with 10 bases between the two germline ends.

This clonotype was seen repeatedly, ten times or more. The CDR3 sequence: CASSPGLSPTDTQYF. In nucleotides, the CDR3 is TGCGCCAGCAGCCCGGGACTCAGTCCCACAGATACGCAGTATTTT. The rearrangement joins TRBV5-1 to TRBJ2-3; the D gene is possibly TRBD2 (6 bases). The CDR3 spans 15 residues. The V gene's germline CDR1 is SGHRS and CDR2 YFSETQ. Trimming pared 4 bases from V and 2 bases from J, leaving 14 bases between.

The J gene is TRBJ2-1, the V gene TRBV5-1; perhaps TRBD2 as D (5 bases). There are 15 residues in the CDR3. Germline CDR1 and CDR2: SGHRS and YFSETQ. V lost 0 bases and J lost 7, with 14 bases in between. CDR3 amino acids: CASSLETLTGNEQFF. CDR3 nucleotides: TGCGCCAGCAGCTTGGAGACGCTTACGGGGAATGAGCAGTTCTTC.

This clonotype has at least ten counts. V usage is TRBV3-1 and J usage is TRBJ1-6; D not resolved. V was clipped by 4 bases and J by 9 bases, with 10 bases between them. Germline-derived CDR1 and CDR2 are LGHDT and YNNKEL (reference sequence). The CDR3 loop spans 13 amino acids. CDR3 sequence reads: CASSPWMGSPLHF. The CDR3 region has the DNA TGTGCCAGCAGCCCTTGGATGGGTTCACCCCTCCACTTT.

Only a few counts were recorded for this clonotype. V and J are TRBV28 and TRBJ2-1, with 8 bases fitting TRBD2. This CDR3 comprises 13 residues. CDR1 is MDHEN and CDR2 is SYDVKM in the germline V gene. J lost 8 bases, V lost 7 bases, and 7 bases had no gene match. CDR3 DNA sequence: TGTGCCAGCACCGGTACGGGGGGGGATGAGCAGTTCTTC. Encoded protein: CASTGTGGDEQFF.

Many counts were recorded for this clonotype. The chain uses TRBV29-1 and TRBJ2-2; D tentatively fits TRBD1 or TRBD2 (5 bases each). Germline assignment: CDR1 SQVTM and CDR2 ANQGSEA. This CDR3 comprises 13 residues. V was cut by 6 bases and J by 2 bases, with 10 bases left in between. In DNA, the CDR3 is TGCAGCGTGGGACGGGGAAACACCGGGGAGCTGTTTTTT. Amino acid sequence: CSVGRGNTGELFF.

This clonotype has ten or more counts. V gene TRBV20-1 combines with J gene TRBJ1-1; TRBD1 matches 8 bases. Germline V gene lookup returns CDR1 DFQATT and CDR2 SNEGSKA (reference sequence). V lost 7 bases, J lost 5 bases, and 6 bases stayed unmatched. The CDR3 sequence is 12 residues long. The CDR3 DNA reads TGCAGTGTTACAGGGGGAAGGACTGAAGCTTTCTTT. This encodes CSVTGGRTEAFF.

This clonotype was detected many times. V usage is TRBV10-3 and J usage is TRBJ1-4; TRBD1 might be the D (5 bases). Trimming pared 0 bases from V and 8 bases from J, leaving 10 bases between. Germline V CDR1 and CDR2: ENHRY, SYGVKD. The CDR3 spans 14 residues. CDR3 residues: CAISESGDGEKLFF. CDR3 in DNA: TGTGCCATCAGTGAGTCAGGGGACGGGGAAAAACTGTTTTTT.

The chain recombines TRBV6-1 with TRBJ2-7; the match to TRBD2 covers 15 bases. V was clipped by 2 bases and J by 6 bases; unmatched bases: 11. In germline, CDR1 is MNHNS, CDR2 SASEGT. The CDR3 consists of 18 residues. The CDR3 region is CASSESPGLAGGLGEQYF. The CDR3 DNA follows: TGTGCCAGCAGTGAATCGCCGGGACTAGCGGGAGGATTAGGCGAGCAGTACTTC.